This is a list of T cell receptor beta chains from one sample in a study of T cell responses to AZD1222 COVID-19 vaccine. Libraries were prepared by immunoSEQ multiplex PCR; TCRdb keeps only in-frame clonotypes and omits some of them. The sample consists of roughly 120,000 clones, approximately 91% of them appearing once. The specimen was peripheral blood, collected on day 0 of AZD1222 vaccination. These receptors all stem from an adult in good health. The CDR3 runs from the conserved cysteine through the conserved F or W. Each record gives: J gene, V gene, CDR3 protein.

TRBJ1-1,TRBV18,CASSPDRGVNTEAFF
TRBJ2-7,TRBV18,CASSQAEGRGALGEQYF
TRBJ2-7,TRBV2,CASIEENWTGLYEQYF
TRBJ2-7,TRBV12-3/TRBV12-4,CASSLASYEQYF
TRBJ2-3,TRBV5-6,CASSFQRGPGTDTQYF
TRBJ1-5,TRBV5-1,CASSLDRGQPQHF
TRBJ2-5,TRBV19,CASSPYGGEGETQYF
TRBJ1-3,TRBV4-2,CASSQGTGGNTIYF
TRBJ2-7,TRBV7-9,CASSLPSSYEQYF
TRBJ1-2,TRBV2,CASSVPAGTGYTF
TRBJ1-1,TRBV9,CASSPGGLGNTEAFF
TRBJ1-1,TRBV18,CASSPDRVVNTEAFF
TRBJ1-4,TRBV6-1,CASSEAYGRANEKLFF
TRBJ1-1,TRBV19,CASRGYTEAFF
TRBJ2-2,TRBV11-3,CASSPQRGGTGELFF
TRBJ1-5,TRBV27,CASSLGQGSNQPQHF
TRBJ1-3,TRBV5-1,CASSQQGGDTIYF
TRBJ1-6,TRBV7-9,CASSTRRLDSPLHF
TRBJ2-2,TRBV6-4,CANQLINQTKFF
TRBJ1-2,TRBV7-9,CASSSSQGWGYGYTF
TRBJ1-4,TRBV5-1,CASSLDQGATNEKLFF
TRBJ1-2,TRBV9,CASSGGVWGYTF
TRBJ2-7,TRBV6-1,CASSDGPTYEQYF
TRBJ1-5,TRBV4-1,CASSQDNPGMGNQPQHF